The 18 T cell receptor beta chains below come from one sample, sequenced in a study of cytomegalovirus exposure and HLA in healthy donors. The PCR was carried out with 60 Vbeta primers and 13 Jbeta primers. The assay was immunoSEQ multiplex PCR, and TCRdb's table has in-frame clones only and misses some. The table lists 85,000 to 130,000 clones, 75% of them singletons, with around 4.8% in the top ten. Sequencing was done on a sample of PBMCs. The receptors originated from a woman aged 18-29 years in good health and CMV-seropositive.

The gene calls are TRBV7-9 and TRBJ2-7; 7 nucleotides agree with TRBD2. CDR1 SEHNR and CDR2 FQNEAQ come from the germline V gene (reference sequence). The V segment lost 6 bases and the J segment 3 bases; nucleotides outside the gene matches: 5. This CDR3 has 13 residues. DNA for the CDR3: TGTGCCAGCAGACCCACTAGCGACTACGAGCAGTACTTC. As protein: CASRPTSDYEQYF.

This clone has just a few counts. This sequence joins TRBV19 and TRBJ2-3; the match to TRBD2 covers 10 bases. The CDR3 runs to 12 residues. Germline CDR1 LNHDA, CDR2 SQIVND (reference sequence). J was trimmed by 15 bases and V by 4 bases; bases with no gene match: 7. The CDR3 reads CASSTSGGLRYF. The CDR3, as DNA: TGTGCCAGTAGTACTAGCGGGGGATTGAGATATTTT.

J is TRBJ2-2 and V is TRBV7-3, with D maybe TRBD1 (8 bases). The CDR3 sequence is 15 residues long. V lost 5 bases and J lost 6, with 16 bases in between. Germline loops: CDR1 SGHTA, CDR2 FQGTGA. This CDR3 reads CASSHRGGYAGELFF. CDR3 coding DNA: TGTGCCAGCAGCCACAGGGGGGGCTACGCCGGGGAGCTGTTTTTT.

The chain carries TRBV6-5 and TRBJ2-5; D might be TRBD1 (6 bases). The CDR3 is 11 amino acids. The V end lost 8 bases, the J end lost 6 bases, and 10 bases lay between the germline ends. In germline, CDR1 is MNHEY, CDR2 SVGAGI. CDR3 sequence: CASGWGQTQYF. CDR3 coding DNA: TGTGCCAGCGGGTGGGGGCAGACCCAGTACTTC.

The chain links TRBV4-1 to TRBJ2-7; 8 nucleotides align to TRBD1. The V gene's germline CDR1 is MGHRA and CDR2 YSYEKL. J lost 3 bases, V lost 4 bases, and 8 bases had no gene match. The length of the CDR3 is 15 residues. CDR3 amino acids: CASSRQGSDLYEQYF. The CDR3 coding sequence is TGCGCCAGCAGCCGACAGGGGTCTGACCTCTACGAGCAGTACTTC.

CDR3 region: CASSLEGLAGGEQYF. CDR3 sequence (DNA): TGTGCCAGCAGCTTAGAGGGACTAGCGGGAGGCGAGCAGTACTTC. The V call is TRBV7-2, the J call TRBJ2-7, with 15 bases matching TRBD2. The CDR3 runs to 15 residues. Germline V CDR1 and CDR2: SGHTA, FQGNSA. V was pared by 1 base and J by 6 bases, with 1 base of the junction left unmatched.

The CDR3 coding sequence is TGTGCCAGCAGTGCTGATAGCGCTCCCTACAATGAGCAGTTCTTC. Its translation: CASSADSAPYNEQFF. The chain employs TRBV6-5 and TRBJ2-1; D perhaps matches TRBD2 (5 bases). The germline V gene encodes CDR1 MNHEY and CDR2 SVGAGI. The V end was cut by 5 bases, the J end by 2 bases, with 13 bases between. This CDR3 has 15 amino acids.

A single count supports this clone. This chain uses TRBV7-2 with TRBJ1-2, with D maybe TRBD1 (5 bases). Trimming left V 1 base short and J 7 bases short, with 13 bases between. The length of the CDR3 is 14 residues. Germline V CDR1 and CDR2: SGHTA, FQGNSA. This CDR3 reads CASSLEAGWAGYTF. DNA for the CDR3: TGTGCCAGCAGCTTAGAGGCAGGGTGGGCTGGCTACACCTTC.

This clone occurred a few times. The genes are TRBV2 and TRBJ2-3; the match to TRBD1 covers 10 bases. The CDR3 extends over 15 amino acids. The germline V gene encodes CDR1 SNHLY and CDR2 FYNNEI. The trim removed 3 bases at V and 2 bases at J, leaving 2 bases unmatched. DNA of the CDR3: TGTGCCAGCAGTGAGACAGGGGGCTTCACAGATACGCAGTATTTT. This sequence encodes CASSETGGFTDTQYF.

This chain uses TRBV13 with TRBJ2-1, with 7 bases fitting TRBD2. CDR3 size: 13 residues. Germline loops: CDR1 PRHDT, CDR2 FYEKMQ (reference sequence). V shed 5 bases and J 6 bases; nucleotides not matched to a gene: 4. This CDR3 is CASSDRLANEQFF. CDR3 in DNA: TGTGCCAGCAGCGATCGACTAGCCAATGAGCAGTTCTTC.

This clone was found once. The chain employs TRBV28 and TRBJ2-5; 9 bases line up with TRBD1. The tail of the sequence fits TRBJ2-7 better, so the J call may be wrong. This CDR3 has 15 amino acids. Germline-derived CDR1 and CDR2 are MDHEN and SYDVKM. This CDR3 reads CASSLQGTGIYEQYF. The DNA of the CDR3 is TGTGCCAGCAGTTTACAGGGGACAGGGATCTACGAGCAGTACTTC.

V usage is TRBV10-3 and J usage is TRBJ2-7; TRBD2 is a possible D gene (7 bases). Trimming shortened V by 4 bases and J by 3 bases, and 16 bases separated the two germline ends. The CDR3 sequence is 15 residues long. CDR1 is ENHRY, CDR2 SYGVKD, per germline. The CDR3 bases are TGTGCCATCAGTGGAGGGGGAGCGGGACACTACGAGCAGTACTTC. It codes for CAISGGGAGHYEQYF.

This chain links TRBV27 with TRBJ2-7; 8 nucleotides line up with TRBD1. There are 14 residues in the CDR3. The ends lost 7 bases at V and 6 bases at J; junction bases unmatched: 11. Germline V CDR1 and CDR2: MNHEY, SMNVEV (reference sequence). CDR3 in amino acids: CASTVGQGTGEQYF. Here the CDR3 DNA reads TGTGCCAGCACTGTCGGACAGGGTACGGGCGAGCAGTACTTC.

The chain employs TRBV7-2 and TRBJ2-5; the match to TRBD2 covers 7 bases. Germline assignment: CDR1 SGHTA and CDR2 FQGNSA. The V segment lost 1 base and the J segment 6 bases; nucleotides outside the gene matches: 2. The CDR3 covers 13 residues. The CDR3 DNA reads TGTGCCAGCAGCTTAGGCGGGAGCAAGACCCAGTACTTC. This translates into CASSLGGSKTQYF.

The chain is built from TRBV25-1 and TRBJ1-3, with a weak D call TRBD1 (6 bases). Germline-derived CDR1 and CDR2 are MGHDK and SYGVNS. Trimming took 6 bases from V and 4 from J, leaving 16 bases between them. The CDR3 has 15 residues. CDR3 protein: CASSITGGTGNTIYF. CDR3 sequence (DNA): TGTGCCAGCAGCATAACGGGGGGCACAGGAAACACCATATATTTT.

This clone was observed a single time. DNA of the CDR3: TGCGCCAGCAGCTTGGGACAGGGAGGTTCAGATACGCAGTATTTT. As protein: CASSLGQGGSDTQYF. The chain combines TRBV5-1 with TRBJ2-3, with D maybe TRBD1 (7 bases). CDR3 length: 15 residues. V was cut by 0 bases and J by 4 bases, with 12 bases left in between. Per germline, CDR1 SGHRS and CDR2 YFSETQ.

The V and J genes are TRBV28 and TRBJ1-2; 9 bases are shared with TRBD1. This CDR3 has 14 amino acids. V was pared by 3 bases and J by 4 bases, with 3 bases of the junction left unmatched. Germline V gene sequence: CDR1 MDHEN, CDR2 SYDVKM. CDR3 nucleotide sequence: TGTGCCAGCAGTTTCCGGGACAGGGTCTATGGCTACACCTTC. Its protein product is CASSFRDRVYGYTF.

The sample holds a few counts of this clone. V usage is TRBV7-8 and J usage is TRBJ2-4, with 7 bases lining up with TRBD1. CDR3 size: 16 residues. Germline V lookup: CDR1 SGHVS, CDR2 FQNEAQ. V lost 4 bases and J lost 9; bases outside the gene matches: 15. The CDR3 DNA is TGTGCCAGCAGCTCCCTAATCGCCCGACAGGGACCCATTCAGTACTTC. It codes for CASSSLIARQGPIQYF.